Each of the 8 T cell receptor beta chains below was sequenced from the same sample in a study of blood T cell repertoires in COVID-19. The assay was immunoSEQ multiplex PCR, and TCRdb's table has in-frame clones only and misses some. The data hold over 300,000 clones, with 88% observed a single time. Material for sequencing was PBMCs or T cells enriched from blood (not recorded which). These TCRs come from a woman in her twenties or thirties with acute COVID-19.

The chain carries TRBV6-1 and TRBJ2-7, with D perhaps TRBD1 (6 bases). The ends were cut back, 6 bases at V and 3 bases at J, with 24 bases in the middle. The CDR3 is 17 amino acids. Germline assignment: CDR1 MNHNS and CDR2 SASEGT. This CDR3 is CASREHSNRQENYEQYF. The CDR3 coding sequence is TGTGCCAGCAGGGAACATTCGAATCGACAGGAGAACTACGAGCAGTACTTC.

The genes are TRBV5-1 and TRBJ2-1; the D gene is possibly TRBD1 (5 bases). Trimming took off 0 bases at V and 7 bases at J, with 14 bases between the two ends. This CDR3 region has 15 residues. CDR1 SGHRS and CDR2 YFSETQ come from the germline V gene. CDR3 nucleotide sequence: TGCGCCAGCAGCTTGGCCCCGACAGATTTTAATGAGCAGTTCTTC. Translation: CASSLAPTDFNEQFF.

This clone has more than one count but fewer than ten. This specimen includes other DNA sequences encoding the same CDR3. V gene TRBV2 combines with J gene TRBJ1-5; 9 bases fit TRBD1. The trim removed 4 bases at V and 11 bases at J, leaving 15 bases unmatched. The CDR3 has 16 amino acids. CDR1 is SNHLY and CDR2 is FYNNEI in the germline V gene. DNA for the CDR3: TGTGCCAGCAGTGCTCGGGGACAGGGTACAATTAGTGCCCAGCATTTT. This codes for CASSARGQGTISAQHF.

The rearrangement joins TRBV10-3 to TRBJ2-7, with D possibly TRBD1 on 6 matching bases. This CDR3 has 15 amino acids. CDR1 is ENHRY, CDR2 SYGVKD, per germline. V was pared by 2 bases and J by 4 bases, with 15 bases between. As DNA, the CDR3 is TGTGCCATCAGTGAGACCGACAGGTCGGGGTACGAGCAGTACTTC. Encoded protein: CAISETDRSGYEQYF.

The chain is built from TRBV15 and TRBJ1-2, with 8 bases aligning to TRBD1. Trimming took 0 bases from V and 4 from J; bases not matched to a gene: 4. There are 15 residues in the CDR3. Germline lookup yields CDR1 LNHNV and CDR2 YYDKDF (reference sequence). CDR3 amino acids: CATSRDPGGGYGYTF. CDR3 DNA: TGTGCCACCAGCAGAGATCCAGGGGGCGGCTATGGCTACACCTTC.

This clone was counted a few times. J is TRBJ1-1 and V is TRBV30, with 8 bases aligning to TRBD1. This CDR3 is built from 13 residues. Germline CDR1 GTSNPN, CDR2 SVGIG (reference sequence). Trimming removed 5 bases from V and 4 bases from J; junction bases left unmatched: 6. CDR3 DNA sequence: TGTGCCTGGCAATCAGGGGGCACCACTGAAGCTTTCTTT. Encoded protein: CAWQSGGTTEAFF.

CDR3 sequence: CASSRGQASEYSNQPQHF. DNA for the CDR3: TGTGCCAGCAGCCGGGGACAGGCCTCCGAATATAGCAATCAGCCCCAGCATTTT. The rearrangement links TRBV11-3 to TRBJ1-5; 8 bases agree with TRBD1. The CDR3 has 18 amino acids. Germline lookup yields CDR1 SGHNT and CDR2 YENEEA. With V trimmed by 5 bases and J by 0 bases, 12 bases remained unmatched. The whole variable domain, remainder taken from reference TRBV11-3 and TRBJ1-5, is EAGVVQSPRYKIIEKKQPVAFWCNPISGHNTLYWYLQNLGQGPELLIRYENEEAVDDSQLPKDRFSAERLKGVDSTLKIQPAELGDSAVYLCASSRGQASEYSNQPQHFGDGTRLSIL.

Only one count was recorded for this clone. The chain employs TRBV24-1 and TRBJ2-2; the match to TRBD1 covers 8 bases. Losses at the gene ends were 0 bases for V and 0 bases for J; bases not matched to a gene: 14. The CDR3 has 21 amino acids. Germline V gives CDR1 KGHDR, CDR2 SFDVKD. The CDR3 sequence is CATSDLGPGTGERSNTGELFF. In DNA, the CDR3 is TGTGCCACCAGTGATTTGGGCCCCGGGACAGGAGAACGTTCGAACACCGGGGAGCTGTTTTTT.